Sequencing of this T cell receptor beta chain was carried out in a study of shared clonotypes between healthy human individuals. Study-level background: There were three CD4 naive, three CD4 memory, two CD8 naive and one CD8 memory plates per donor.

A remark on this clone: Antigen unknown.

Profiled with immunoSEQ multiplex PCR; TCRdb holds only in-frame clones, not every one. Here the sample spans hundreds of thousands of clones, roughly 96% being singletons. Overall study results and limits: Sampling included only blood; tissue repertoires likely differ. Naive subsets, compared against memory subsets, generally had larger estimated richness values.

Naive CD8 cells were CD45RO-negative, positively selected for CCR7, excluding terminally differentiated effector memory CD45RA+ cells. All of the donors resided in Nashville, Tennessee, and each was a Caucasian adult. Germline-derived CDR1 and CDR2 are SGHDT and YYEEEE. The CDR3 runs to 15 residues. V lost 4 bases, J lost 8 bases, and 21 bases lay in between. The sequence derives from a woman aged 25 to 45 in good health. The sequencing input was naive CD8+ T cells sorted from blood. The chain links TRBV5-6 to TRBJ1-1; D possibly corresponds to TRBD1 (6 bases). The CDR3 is CASSRGRRGSVEAFF. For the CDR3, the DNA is TGTGCCAGCAGCCGCGGAAGAAGGGGGAGTGTGGAAGCTTTCTTT.